This TCR beta chain was recorded in a study of T cells expressing NK-cell markers. Study-wide background: Underlying the TCR beta repertoires were sorted CD3+CD56+NKG2C+, CD3+CD56+NKG2C- and CD3+CD56-NKG2C+ T cells.

This CDR3 is built from 14 residues. The germline V gene encodes CDR1 SGHVS and CDR2 FNYEAQ. Study observations and caveats: In a handful of donors, dominant CD3+CD56+NKG2C+ clones formed about 1.0-7.5% of CD8+ cells.

TCR beta libraries carry UMIs added by 5'RACE template switching. TCRdb re-called the 5' RACE reads and catalogs CDR3 proteins one per entry, DNA excluded. Recorded here are a few hundred thousand distinct CDR3 sequences; the top ten clones represent roughly 5.2%. On this clonotype: Antigen unknown.

Sequenced material: blood T cells: a sorted CD56 or NKG2C T cell subset, CD4+ or CD8+ T cells, or bulk PBMC T cells (not recorded which). This chain uses TRBV7-6 with TRBJ2-2; TCRdb gives TRBD1 as the D gene, but with no DNA this cannot be confirmed. This receptor was obtained from a man aged 18-69 years in good health. This CDR3 reads CASSRGGGTGELFF.